This T cell receptor beta chain was sequenced during a study of T cell changes during pregnancy in multiple sclerosis. The table came from immunoSEQ multiplex PCR; TCRdb's copy has only in-frame clones and leaves some out. The data contain about 34,000 clones, 85% to 90% of them singletons. This CDR3 comprises 13 residues. V lost 3 bases, J lost 8 bases, and 13 bases lay in between. Germline loops: CDR1 MNHEY, CDR2 SMNVEV (reference sequence). Sequenced here: CD8+ T cells from peripheral blood mononuclear cells, sampled after pregnancy. The TCR originated in a female donor with multiple sclerosis, enrolled in a pregnancy study. The genes are TRBV27 and TRBJ1-2, with D unresolved. The CDR3 is CASSFSGYEGYTF. CDR3 bases: TGTGCCAGCAGTTTTTCGGGATATGAGGGCTACACCTTC.